What follows are 25 T cell receptor beta chains derived from one specimen sequenced in a study of PD-L1 blockade in urothelial cancer. Here immunoSEQ multiplex PCR was the method, and the copy in TCRdb shows in-frame clones only, minus some. The data show tens of thousands of clones, with 70% to 80% seen just once and around 3.6% held by the top ten. The specimen comprised PBMCs, sampled around atezolizumab (anti-PD-L1) treatment. Every receptor here comes from a man aged 65 to 79 with urothelial cancer.

The chain joins TRBV7-2 to TRBJ1-2; unclear D gene. From germline, CDR1 is SGHTA and CDR2 FQGNSA. Trimming left V 1 base short and J 2 bases short, with 5 bases between. The CDR3 runs 13 residues. Here the CDR3 DNA reads TGTGCCAGCAGCTTAGACAAGAACTATGGCTACACCTTC. Translating gives CASSLDKNYGYTF. The full variable domain, with the rest looked up from reference TRBV7-2 and TRBJ1-2, is GAGVSQSPSNKVTEKGKDVELRCDPISGHTALYWYRQSLGQGLEFLIYFQGNSAPDKSGLPSDRFSAERTGGSVSTLTIQRTQQEDSAVYLCASSLDKNYGYTFGSGTRLTVV.

This chain uses TRBV6-1 with TRBJ2-2, with 7 bases identical to TRBD1. This CDR3 spans 13 amino acids. V dropped 8 bases and J dropped 5; count of bases not matched to a gene: 5. CDR1 is MNHNS, CDR2 SASEGT, per germline. The CDR3 spells CASEQGRTGELFF. In DNA form, the CDR3 reads TGTGCCAGCGAACAGGGGCGAACCGGGGAGCTGTTTTTT.

In this sample, this clone turned up once. This chain joins TRBV7-9 and TRBJ1-6; 7 bases are shared with TRBD1. CDR1 SEHNR and CDR2 FQNEAQ come from the germline V gene (reference sequence). There are 15 residues in the CDR3. The ends lost 5 bases at V and 5 bases at J; junction bases unmatched: 6. The CDR3 DNA sequence: TGTGCCAGCAGCCGGACAGGCGACCATAATTCACCCCTCCACTTT. It codes for CASSRTGDHNSPLHF.

This clone was seen just once. One end of the junction varies from germline; a read error may be responsible. The chain recombines TRBV7-7 with TRBJ2-5; the match to TRBD2 covers 9 bases. Germline CDR1 and CDR2: SSHAT and FNYEAQ (reference sequence). This CDR3 is built from 13 residues. DNA of the CDR3: TGTGCTAGCAGCGGCGGGAGGGAAGAGACCCAGTACTTC. Amino acids: CASSGGREETQYF.

The chain uses TRBV7-2 and TRBJ2-5; no clear D gene. The CDR3 sequence is 15 residues long. Germline lookup yields CDR1 SGHTA and CDR2 FQGNSA. The germline V and J ends were trimmed by 1 base and 1 base, with 10 bases remaining between them. The chain's CDR3 is CASSLDHSFQETQYF. For the CDR3, the DNA is TGTGCCAGCAGCTTAGACCACAGCTTCCAAGAGACCCAGTACTTC.

In nucleotides, the CDR3 is TGTGCCAGCAGCGTAGAAGCTAGCGGGAGGCGGGATACGCAGTATTTT. Translation gives CASSVEASGRRDTQYF. This chain links TRBV9 with TRBJ2-3, with TRBD2 identical over 11 bases. Germline CDR1 SGDLS, CDR2 YYNGEE. The CDR3 loop spans 16 amino acids. J was trimmed by 6 bases and V by 0 bases; bases with no gene match: 6.

A note on this clone: Other DNA sequences in this sample translate to the same CDR3. The chain carries TRBV6-1 and TRBJ1-5, with 8 bases lining up with TRBD1. The CDR3 is made up of 13 amino acids. Germline V lookup: CDR1 MNHNS, CDR2 SASEGT. The V gene end was trimmed by 6 bases and the J gene end by 7 bases; junction bases not matched to a gene: 5. DNA of the CDR3: TGTGCCAGCAGCGGACAGGGCGGACAGCCCCAGCATTTT. Encoded protein: CASSGQGGQPQHF.

This clone showed up just once. The chain recombines TRBV12-5 with TRBJ1-6; possible D gene TRBD1, 6 bases. V was cut by 2 bases and J by 7 bases, with 18 bases left in between. In germline, CDR1 is LGHNT, CDR2 FRNRAP. This CDR3 is built from 17 residues. CDR3 amino acids: CASGLRAPRGFNSPLHF. DNA for the CDR3: TGTGCTAGTGGTTTGCGGGCTCCGAGGGGGTTCAATTCACCCCTCCACTTT.

The rearrangement uses TRBV15 and TRBJ2-1; 8 nucleotides match TRBD2. This CDR3 comprises 16 residues. Trimming removed 6 bases from V and 7 bases from J; junction bases left unmatched: 14. Germline CDR1 LNHNV, CDR2 YYDKDF (reference sequence). The CDR3 coding sequence is TGTGCCACCAGGGGAAAGAGAAGCGGGAGTGTGAATGAGCAGTTCTTC. This codes for CATRGKRSGSVNEQFF.

The genes are TRBV11-3 and TRBJ1-1, with TRBD1 matching 9 bases. J lost 3 bases, V lost 3 bases, and 5 bases had no gene match. CDR1 is SGHNT and CDR2 is YENEEA in the germline V gene. This CDR3 has 15 amino acids. CDR3 region: CASSLETGGHTEAFF. The CDR3, as DNA: TGTGCCAGCAGCTTGGAAACAGGGGGCCACACTGAAGCTTTCTTT.

In its sample, this clone was seen a few times. V gene TRBV7-9 combines with J gene TRBJ1-2; 8 nucleotides line up with TRBD1. V trimming: 5 bases; J trimming: 2 bases; junction bases outside the gene matches: 10. Germline assignment: CDR1 SEHNR and CDR2 FQNEAQ (reference sequence). There are 16 residues in the CDR3. As DNA, the CDR3 is TGTGCCAGCAGCCCGGAGCAGGGGGCCATCAACTATGGCTACACCTTC. It translates to CASSPEQGAINYGYTF. The entire variable domain, with the rest obtained from reference TRBV7-9 and TRBJ1-2, is as follows: DTGVSQNPRHKITKRGQNVTFRCDPISEHNRLYWYRQTLGQGPEFLTYFQNEAQLEKSRLLSDRFSAERPKGSFSTLEIQRTEQGDSAMYLCASSPEQGAINYGYTFGSGTRLTVV.

The J gene is TRBJ2-5, the V gene TRBV5-6; 11 bases line up with TRBD2. CDR3 length: 15 residues. With V trimmed by 2 bases and J by 5 bases, 5 bases remained unmatched. The germline V gene encodes CDR1 SGHDT and CDR2 YYEEEE. CDR3 sequence reads: CASSFRLAGRETQYF. The CDR3 DNA reads as TGTGCCAGCAGCTTCCGACTAGCGGGAAGGGAGACCCAGTACTTC. The full variable domain, with the rest looked up from reference TRBV5-6 and TRBJ2-5, is DAGVTQSPTHLIKTRGQQVTLRCSPKSGHDTVSWYQQALGQGPQFIFQYYEEEERQRGNFPDRFSGHQFPNYSSELNVNALLLGDSALYLCASSFRLAGRETQYFGPGTRLLVL.

The sample holds one count of this clone. V and J are TRBV28 and TRBJ1-4; D not certain. The CDR3 has 15 amino acids. V shed 6 bases and J shed 3 bases, with 14 bases lying between them. The germline V gene has CDR1 MDHEN and CDR2 SYDVKM. The CDR3, as DNA: TGTGCCAGCAGCTCTCCCTCGGTAGCTAATGAAAAACTGTTTTTT. It encodes CASSSPSVANEKLFF.

The chain uses TRBV11-2 and TRBJ2-3; D may be TRBD2 (5 bases). The CDR3 runs to 14 residues. Trimming took 3 bases from V and 6 from J, leaving 13 bases between them. The germline gives CDR1 SGHAT, CDR2 FQNNGV. Here the CDR3 reads CASSFTRLTDTQYF. The CDR3 DNA reads TGTGCCAGCAGCTTTACTCGACTAACCGATACGCAGTATTTT.

This sequence joins TRBV27 and TRBJ2-7, with TRBD1 matching over 9 bases. This CDR3 region has 15 residues. With V trimmed by 5 bases and J by 6 bases, 11 bases remained unmatched. CDR1 MNHEY and CDR2 SMNVEV come from the germline V gene (reference sequence). The CDR3 reads CASSPLRDRVPEQYF. The CDR3 DNA follows: TGTGCCAGCAGTCCCCTTAGGGACAGGGTTCCCGAGCAGTACTTC.

The chain is built from TRBV29-1 and TRBJ2-1; 11 nucleotides agree with TRBD2. This CDR3 is built from 15 residues. Germline CDR1 is SQVTM and CDR2 is ANQGSEA. Trimming removed 5 bases from V and 4 bases from J; junction bases left unmatched: 7. The CDR3 loop is CSVPGTSGFYNEQFF. Written as DNA, the CDR3 is TGCAGCGTTCCCGGGACTAGCGGCTTTTACAATGAGCAGTTCTTC.

The chain carries TRBV4-1 and TRBJ1-2; TRBD1 is a possible D gene (5 bases). CDR3 length equals 16 residues. Germline-derived CDR1 and CDR2 are MGHRA and YSYEKL. V was trimmed by 0 bases and J by 4 bases, leaving 15 bases between them. The CDR3 bases are TGCGCCAGCAGCCAAGATATCGGTGGAGGGGCCTATGGCTACACCTTC. This codes for CASSQDIGGGAYGYTF.

This CDR3 reads CASGRGDEQFF. CDR3 nucleotides: TGTGCCAGTGGGAGGGGCGATGAGCAGTTCTTC. The rearrangement links TRBV7-3 to TRBJ2-1; 7 nucleotides line up with TRBD2. Germline trimming cut 9 bases from V and 8 bases from J; bases unmatched to any gene: 4. This CDR3 spans 11 amino acids. The germline V gene encodes CDR1 SGHTA and CDR2 FQGTGA.

The CDR3 spells CATSRDRGPGYTF. The DNA of the CDR3 is TGTGCCACCAGCAGGGACAGGGGGCCTGGCTACACCTTC. The chain links TRBV15 to TRBJ1-2; 11 bases map to TRBD1. Trimming cost V 3 bases and J 7 bases; bases outside gene matches: 1. Per germline, CDR1 LNHNV and CDR2 YYDKDF (reference sequence). CDR3 length: 13 amino acids. Based on the CDR3 plus reference TRBV15 and TRBJ1-2, the full variable domain is DAMVIQNPRYQVTQFGKPVTLSCSQTLNHNVMYWYQQKSSQAPKLLFHYYDKDFNNEADTPDNFQSRRPNTSFCFLDIRSPGLGDTAMYLCATSRDRGPGYTFGSGTRLTVV.

The gene calls are TRBV5-1 and TRBJ2-3; 11 nucleotides agree with TRBD2. From germline, CDR1 is SGHRS and CDR2 YFSETQ. This CDR3 contains 15 residues. V shed 0 bases and J 6 bases; nucleotides not matched to a gene: 3. CDR3 in DNA: TGCGCCAGCAGCTTGGAACTAGCGGGAGCCGATACGCAGTATTTT. Translation: CASSLELAGADTQYF. The whole variable domain, filled in from reference TRBV5-1 and TRBJ2-3, reads KAGVTQTPRYLIKTRGQQVTLSCSPISGHRSVSWYQQTPGQGLQFLFEYFSETQRNKGNFPGRFSGRQFSNSRSEMNVSTLELGDSALYLCASSLELAGADTQYFGPGTRLTVL.

This clone was seen once. This chain uses TRBV9 with TRBJ2-1, with TRBD2 matching 12 bases. Germline CDR1 is SGDLS and CDR2 is YYNGEE. Unmatched junction bases numbered 4, after V lost 2 bases and J lost 7 bases. This CDR3 has 15 residues. The CDR3 coding sequence is TGTGCCAGCAGCGTTTCTAGCGGGGGGGTGAATGAGCAGTTCTTC. It codes for CASSVSSGGVNEQFF. Full variable domain (missing parts from reference TRBV9 and TRBJ2-1): DSGVTQTPKHLITATGQRVTLRCSPRSGDLSVYWYQQSLDQGLQFLIQYYNGEERAKGNILERFSAQQFPDLHSELNLSSLELGDSALYFCASSVSSGGVNEQFFGPGTRLTVL.

In nucleotides, the CDR3 is TGTGCCATACAGAACCGACAGGGGGCAGATACGCAGTATTTT. Translating gives CAIQNRQGADTQYF. The V gene is TRBV6-1, the J gene TRBJ2-3, with 9 bases aligning to TRBD1. J was trimmed by 4 bases and V by 10 bases; bases with no gene match: 9. Germline V gives CDR1 MNHNS, CDR2 SASEGT. The CDR3 is 14 residues long.

CDR3 in amino acids: CASTSDRVEQDEQYF. For the CDR3, the DNA is TGTGCCAGCACCTCGGACAGGGTCGAACAGGACGAGCAGTACTTC. The V gene is TRBV6-6, the J gene TRBJ2-7; 8 positions match TRBD1. The CDR3 sequence is 15 residues long. Germline CDR1 MNHNY, CDR2 SVGAGI (reference sequence). Trimming cost V 7 bases and J 5 bases; bases outside gene matches: 13.

As DNA, the CDR3 is TGTGCCAGCAACAATGTCCGGACAGCCTATTTGAACACTGAAGCTTTCTTT. Translation: CASNNVRTAYLNTEAFF. The chain couples TRBV5-6 to TRBJ1-1; the D gene is possibly TRBD1 (6 bases). Germline lookup yields CDR1 SGHDT and CDR2 YYEEEE. There are 17 residues in the CDR3. V was clipped by 6 bases and J by 0 bases, with 21 bases between them.

The rearrangement links TRBV7-6 to TRBJ1-1; D uncertain. The V gene's germline CDR1 is SGHVS and CDR2 FNYEAQ. This CDR3 is 15 amino acids long. The V end lost 1 base, the J end lost 0 bases, and 9 bases lay between the germline ends. The CDR3 reads CASSLEAGLNTEAFF. The DNA of the CDR3 is TGTGCCAGCAGCTTAGAGGCAGGTTTGAACACTGAAGCTTTCTTT.